The 29 T cell receptor beta chains below all came from one sample that was sequenced in a study of blood T cell repertoires in COVID-19. Produced via immunoSEQ multiplex PCR; TCRdb's table is partial and in-frame only. The table includes tens of thousands of clones, 82% detected once. Sequencing was done on a sample of peripheral blood. Receptors were obtained from a human donor in a cohort sampled during active COVID-19.

This clone has just one count. The V and J genes are TRBV6-2 or TRBV6-3 and TRBJ1-5, with D possibly being TRBD1 (5 bases). The ends were cut back, 2 bases at V and 3 bases at J, with 11 bases in the middle. Germline CDR1 MNHEY, CDR2 SVGEGT. This CDR3 comprises 15 residues. The CDR3 here is CASSYGRVFNQPQHF. The CDR3 DNA sequence: TGTGCCAGCAGTTACGGCAGGGTATTCAATCAGCCCCAGCATTTT.

The V call is TRBV12-3 or TRBV12-4, the J call TRBJ1-4, with D perhaps matching TRBD1 (5 bases). Trimming took 1 base from V and 8 from J, leaving 8 bases between them. CDR3 length: 13 amino acids. The CDR3: CASSLGQREKLFF. CDR3 DNA sequence: TGTGCCAGCAGTTTAGGACAGAGAGAAAAACTGTTTTTT.

The V call is TRBV2, the J call TRBJ2-3, with D possibly being TRBD2 (6 bases). Germline lookup yields CDR1 SNHLY and CDR2 FYNNEI. The CDR3 contains 14 residues. The V gene lost 7 bases and the J gene lost 0 bases, with 11 bases spanning the gap. In nucleotides, the CDR3 is TGTGCCAGCAAACCGGGGACTAGCACAGATACGCAGTATTTT. Translated: CASKPGTSTDTQYF.

V is TRBV7-9 and J is TRBJ2-3; 8 nucleotides line up with TRBD2. V shed 5 bases and J 2 bases; nucleotides not matched to a gene: 18. Germline-derived CDR1 and CDR2 are SEHNR and FQNEAQ (reference sequence). The CDR3 runs 19 residues. The CDR3 sequence: CASSPPGVLAGKTTDTQYF. CDR3 bases: TGTGCCAGCAGCCCGCCAGGGGTCCTAGCGGGTAAGACCACAGATACGCAGTATTTT.

This clone was detected only once. V usage is TRBV5-1 and J usage is TRBJ2-5, with TRBD1 as a possible D gene (7 bases). The CDR3 length is 15 residues. Germline CDR1 SGHRS, CDR2 YFSETQ. The V end was cut by 1 base, the J end by 0 bases, with 10 bases between. The CDR3 protein is CASSLRGTDQETQYF. In DNA form, the CDR3 reads TGCGCCAGCAGCTTGCGGGGGACAGACCAAGAGACCCAGTACTTC.

This sequence joins TRBV7-2 and TRBJ1-1; no clear D gene. The germline CDR1 and CDR2 sequences are SGHTA and FQGNSA. The CDR3 totals 14 residues. V was pared by 5 bases and J by 11 bases, with 21 bases between. For the CDR3, the DNA is TGTGCCAGCAGCCCTGGCGGGCTAAACTTGATGGCTTTCTTT. Translated: CASSPGGLNLMAFF.

The V gene is TRBV6-5, the J gene TRBJ2-5; D may be TRBD2 (6 bases). V was shortened by 10 bases and J by 2 bases, with 20 bases between the two germline ends. Germline CDR1 and CDR2: MNHEY and SVGAGI. The CDR3 sequence is 15 residues long. The CDR3 coding sequence is TGTGCCACCTCTTTAATAGTGGGGGGTCAAGAGACCCAGTACTTC. It encodes CATSLIVGGQETQYF.

This clone is medium-sized. The chain joins TRBV5-1 to TRBJ1-3, with a possible D match to TRBD1 (5 bases). The germline gives CDR1 SGHRS, CDR2 YFSETQ. The CDR3 has 15 amino acids. V lost 0 bases to trimming and J lost 2 bases, with 9 bases between them. CDR3 region: CASSLDGQPGNTIYF. In DNA, the CDR3 is TGCGCCAGCAGCTTGGATGGACAACCTGGAAACACCATATATTTT.

This chain connects TRBV7-6 to TRBJ1-2; D may be TRBD1 (6 bases). The CDR3 consists of 12 residues. Trimming took 9 bases from V and 4 from J, leaving 12 bases between them. Germline V gene data show CDR1 as SGHVS and CDR2 as FNYEAQ. In nucleotides, the CDR3 is TGTGCCAGTGGGGGGGCGATCTATGGCTACACCTTC. This sequence encodes CASGGAIYGYTF.

This clone occurred once. This rearrangement joins TRBV19 to TRBJ2-6, with D unresolved. Trimming removed 10 bases at V and 0 bases at J, with 10 bases between. The CDR3 runs 14 residues. Germline V gene lookup returns CDR1 LNHDA and CDR2 SQIVND (reference sequence). CDR3 nucleotides: TGTGCCACTAGACGGTACTCTGGGGCCAACGTCCTGACTTTC. This translates into CATRRYSGANVLTF. Full variable domain (missing parts from reference TRBV19 and TRBJ2-6): DGGITQSPKYLFRKEGQNVTLSCEQNLNHDAMYWYRQDPGQGLRLIYYSQIVNDFQKGDIAEGYSVSREKKESFPLTVTSAQKNPTAFYLCATRRYSGANVLTFGAGSRLTVL.

V is TRBV5-4 and J is TRBJ2-5; tentatively, D is TRBD2 (6 bases). This CDR3 is 16 amino acids long. Germline loops: CDR1 SGHNT, CDR2 YYREEE (reference sequence). V dropped 2 bases and J dropped 3 bases, with 17 bases sitting between them. DNA of the CDR3: TGTGCCAGCAGCTTTTTACGCCTCGGGGGTGAAGAGACCCAGTACTTC. This codes for CASSFLRLGGEETQYF. The full variable domain, its missing parts supplied by reference TRBV5-4 and TRBJ2-5, is ETGVTQSPTHLIKTRGQQVTLRCSSQSGHNTVSWYQQALGQGPQFIFQYYREEENGRGNFPPRFSGLQFPNYSSELNVNALELDDSALYLCASSFLRLGGEETQYFGPGTRLLVL.

The chain joins TRBV19 to TRBJ2-2; 13 nucleotides align to TRBD2. Germline V gene data show CDR1 as LNHDA and CDR2 as SQIVND (reference sequence). The length of the CDR3 is 15 residues. V lost 7 bases to trimming and J lost 5 bases; unmatched junction nucleotides: 4. The CDR3 reads CASKGLAGFTGELFF. CDR3 DNA sequence: TGTGCCAGTAAGGGACTAGCGGGATTTACCGGGGAGCTGTTTTTT.

This chain joins TRBV11-2 and TRBJ1-2; TRBD1 matches at 7 bases. CDR1 is SGHAT and CDR2 is FQNNGV in the germline V gene. After removal of 4 bases from V and 5 bases from J, the junction contained 4 bases not matched to a gene. This CDR3 has 13 residues. In nucleotides, the CDR3 is TGTGCCAGCAGCTCACAGGGGATATATGGCTACACCTTC. Encoded protein: CASSSQGIYGYTF.

This chain joins TRBV28 and TRBJ2-4; D might be TRBD1 (6 bases). The length of the CDR3 is 15 residues. V was trimmed by 4 bases and J by 1 base, leaving 11 bases between them. The germline V gene encodes CDR1 MDHEN and CDR2 SYDVKM. The CDR3: CASSSTRGAKNIQYF. DNA of the CDR3: TGTGCCAGCAGTTCGACAAGGGGGGCCAAAAACATTCAGTACTTC.

The chain couples TRBV11-2 to TRBJ2-1; D perhaps matches TRBD2 (6 bases). The CDR3 has 13 amino acids. Germline-derived CDR1 and CDR2 are SGHAT and FQNNGV. V was pared by 5 bases and J by 7 bases, with 12 bases between. CDR3 bases: TGTGCCAGCAGCCCTCACCGGGGGAATGAGCAGTTCTTC. It yields the protein CASSPHRGNEQFF.

The chain joins TRBV5-4 to TRBJ1-2; 9 nucleotides line up with TRBD1. With 4 bases clipped from V and 6 bases from J, the junction kept 4 bases outside the gene matches. Germline V gene sequence: CDR1 SGHNT, CDR2 YYREEE (reference sequence). The CDR3 is 13 residues long. The DNA for the CDR3 is TGTGCCAGCAGCCGGACAGGGGTGGATGGCTACACCTTC. The encoded protein is CASSRTGVDGYTF.

The chain employs TRBV2 and TRBJ2-1; TRBD1 matches 8 bases. Germline CDR1 is SNHLY and CDR2 is FYNNEI. The V and J ends lost 11 bases and 2 bases, in that order; junction bases with no gene match: 11. CDR3 length: 15 residues. The CDR3 coding sequence is TGTGCCGGAGAAGGGACAGGCTATCCCTACAATGAGCAGTTCTTC. Its protein product is CAGEGTGYPYNEQFF.

The gene calls are TRBV2 and TRBJ1-4; 7 nucleotides match TRBD1. This CDR3 comprises 14 residues. V was clipped by 6 bases and J by 0 bases; unmatched bases: 1. Germline assignment: CDR1 SNHLY and CDR2 FYNNEI. The CDR3 DNA sequence: TGTGCCAGCAGGACAGGGTCAACTAATGAAAAACTGTTTTTT. Translated: CASRTGSTNEKLFF.

V is TRBV27 and J is TRBJ2-7; perhaps TRBD1 as D (6 bases). Germline CDR1 and CDR2: MNHEY and SMNVEV (reference sequence). The CDR3 is 13 residues long. The ends were cut back, 3 bases at V and 7 bases at J, with 13 bases in the middle. The CDR3 here is CASSLGALLEQYF. The CDR3 region has the DNA TGTGCCAGCAGTTTGGGGGCCCTCCTAGAGCAGTACTTC.

This chain joins TRBV5-1 and TRBJ2-3; weak D call: TRBD2 (6 bases). CDR1 SGHRS and CDR2 YFSETQ come from the germline V gene. V shed 3 bases and J shed 0 bases, with 20 bases lying between them. The CDR3 loop spans 18 amino acids. CDR3 coding DNA: TGCGCCAGCAGCTCAACCCTGGGGCAGCGGGCCAGCACAGATACGCAGTATTTT. Translating gives CASSSTLGQRASTDTQYF.

This clone was counted a single time. The chain recombines TRBV3-1 (or the pseudogene TRBV3-2) with TRBJ2-7; TRBD1 aligns across 8 bases. The germline CDR1 and CDR2 sequences are LGHDT and YNNKEL (reference sequence). The CDR3 loop spans 14 amino acids. V lost 5 bases and J lost 4; bases outside the gene matches: 7. As DNA, the CDR3 is TGTGCCAGCAGCTCCCCGGACAGGGAATACGAGCAGTACTTC. This codes for CASSSPDREYEQYF.

V usage is TRBV5-1 and J usage is TRBJ2-7; D call uncertain. The ends were cut back, 1 base at V and 0 bases at J, with 11 bases in the middle. The CDR3 runs to 15 residues. CDR1 and CDR2 (germline): SGHRS, YFSETQ. CDR3 region: CASSLSFDISYEQYF. The CDR3 DNA is TGCGCCAGCAGCTTGTCATTTGACATCTCCTACGAGCAGTACTTC.

Notes on this clone: The junction does not match germline at one end; this may be a read error. This chain joins TRBV18 and TRBJ1-5; the D gene is possibly TRBD1 (5 bases). The germline CDR1 and CDR2 sequences are KGHSH and LQKENI. CDR3 length: 16 residues. DNA for the CDR3: TGTGCCAGCTCTCCACCGGGACTCCCTAGCAATCAGCCCCAGCATTTT. Its protein is CASSPPGLPSNQPQHF.

This clone was found once. This chain joins TRBV19 and TRBJ1-4; 10 positions match TRBD1. V shed 10 bases and J 8 bases; nucleotides not matched to a gene: 7. The CDR3 contains 13 residues. CDR1 LNHDA and CDR2 SQIVND come from the germline V gene (reference sequence). In DNA form, the CDR3 reads TGTGCCACCAGGGACAGGGGTGGGGAAAAACTGTTTTTT. Its protein is CATRDRGGEKLFF.

The chain's CDR3 is CASSGQGAREQYF. The CDR3 DNA follows: TGTGCCAGTAGTGGACAGGGGGCGCGCGAGCAGTACTTC. The chain carries TRBV19 and TRBJ2-7; 11 positions agree with TRBD1. Trimming at V came to 5 bases and at J to 6 bases, leaving 3 bases not matched to a gene. The CDR3 length is 13 residues. CDR1 and CDR2 (germline): LNHDA, SQIVND (reference sequence).

A few counts support this clone. The chain combines TRBV19 with TRBJ2-5, with 7 nucleotides matching TRBD2. Germline CDR1 is LNHDA and CDR2 is SQIVND (reference sequence). CDR3 length equals 14 residues. Unmatched junction bases numbered 4, after V lost 3 bases and J lost 3 bases. CDR3 loop: CASSIGAGEETQYF. DNA of the CDR3: TGTGCCAGTAGTATTGGGGCGGGAGAAGAGACCCAGTACTTC.

This sequence joins TRBV30 and TRBJ2-1; 9 nucleotides agree with TRBD1. J was trimmed by 5 bases and V by 3 bases; bases with no gene match: 8. CDR3 length: 15 residues. CDR1 is GTSNPN, CDR2 SVGIG, per germline (reference sequence). CDR3 DNA: TGTGCCTGGAGCATCGGGGACAGGGACAACAATGAGCAGTTCTTC. As protein: CAWSIGDRDNNEQFF.

The chain joins TRBV27 to TRBJ2-7; TRBD2 matches at 11 bases. The germline V gene encodes CDR1 MNHEY and CDR2 SMNVEV (reference sequence). The V and J ends lost 8 bases and 3 bases, in that order; junction bases with no gene match: 0. The CDR3 runs to 12 residues. The CDR3 protein is CASGLAGYEQYF. The CDR3 coding sequence is TGTGCCAGCGGACTAGCGGGCTACGAGCAGTACTTC.

V and J are TRBV18 and TRBJ2-7; the D gene is possibly TRBD2 (6 bases). V dropped 1 base and J dropped 1 base, with 14 bases sitting between them. The CDR3 length is 16 residues. Germline lookup yields CDR1 KGHSH and CDR2 LQKENI. CDR3 sequence reads: CASSPRAPGGSYEQYF. CDR3 nucleotide sequence: TGTGCCAGCTCACCACGCGCACCCGGAGGGTCCTACGAGCAGTACTTC.